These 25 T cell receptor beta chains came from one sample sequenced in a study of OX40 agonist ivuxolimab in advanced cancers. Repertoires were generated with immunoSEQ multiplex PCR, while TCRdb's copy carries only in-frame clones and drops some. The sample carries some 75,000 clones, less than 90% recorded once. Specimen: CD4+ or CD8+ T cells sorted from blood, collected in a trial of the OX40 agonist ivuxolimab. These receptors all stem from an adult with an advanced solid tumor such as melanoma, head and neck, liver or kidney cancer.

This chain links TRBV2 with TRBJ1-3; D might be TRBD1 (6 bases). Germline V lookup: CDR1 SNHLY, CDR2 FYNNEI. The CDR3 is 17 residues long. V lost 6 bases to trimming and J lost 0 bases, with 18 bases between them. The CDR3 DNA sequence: TGTGCCAGCAGGCTCGGGACATGGGGAGACTCTGGAAACACCATATATTTT. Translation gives CASRLGTWGDSGNTIYF.

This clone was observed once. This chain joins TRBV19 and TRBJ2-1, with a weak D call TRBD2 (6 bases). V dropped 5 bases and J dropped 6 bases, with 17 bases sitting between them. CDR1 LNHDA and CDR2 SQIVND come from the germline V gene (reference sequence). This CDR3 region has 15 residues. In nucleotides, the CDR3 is TGTGCCAGTAGTGTCACGGAGGGCCGGGGCAATGAGCAGTTCTTC. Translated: CASSVTEGRGNEQFF.

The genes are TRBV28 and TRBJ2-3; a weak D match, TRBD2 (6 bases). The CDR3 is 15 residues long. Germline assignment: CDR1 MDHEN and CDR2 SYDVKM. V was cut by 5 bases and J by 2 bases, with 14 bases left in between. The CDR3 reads CASSQAGLSTDTQYF. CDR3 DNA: TGTGCCAGCAGTCAAGCGGGCTTATCCACAGATACGCAGTATTTT.

The DNA of the CDR3 is TGTGCCAGCAGCTTACAGGGCGGGACAGGGGGTTCCTACGAGCAGTACTTC. It specifies CASSLQGGTGGSYEQYF. The chain has TRBV7-2 and TRBJ2-7, with 11 bases fitting TRBD1. Trimming cost V 2 bases and J 1 base; bases outside gene matches: 7. The CDR3 is 17 amino acids. Per germline, CDR1 SGHTA and CDR2 FQGNSA.

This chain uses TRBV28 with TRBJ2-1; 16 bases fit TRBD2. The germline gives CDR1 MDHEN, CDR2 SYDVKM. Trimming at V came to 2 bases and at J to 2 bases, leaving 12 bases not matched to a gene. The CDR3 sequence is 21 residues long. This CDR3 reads CASSLAPGTSGGAGAYNEQFF. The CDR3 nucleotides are TGTGCCAGCAGTTTAGCTCCCGGGACTAGCGGGGGGGCCGGAGCCTACAATGAGCAGTTCTTC.

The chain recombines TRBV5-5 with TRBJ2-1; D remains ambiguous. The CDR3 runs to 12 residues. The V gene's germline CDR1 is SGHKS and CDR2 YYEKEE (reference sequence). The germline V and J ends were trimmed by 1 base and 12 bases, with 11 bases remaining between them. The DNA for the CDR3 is TGTGCCAGCAGCTTGAGTGACGGCGTGCAGTTCTTC. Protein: CASSLSDGVQFF.

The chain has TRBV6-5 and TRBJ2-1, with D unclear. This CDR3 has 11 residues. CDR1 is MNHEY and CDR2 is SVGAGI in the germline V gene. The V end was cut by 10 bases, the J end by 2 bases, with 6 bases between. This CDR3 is CATRTYNEQFF. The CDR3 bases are TGTGCCACCCGGACCTACAATGAGCAGTTCTTC.

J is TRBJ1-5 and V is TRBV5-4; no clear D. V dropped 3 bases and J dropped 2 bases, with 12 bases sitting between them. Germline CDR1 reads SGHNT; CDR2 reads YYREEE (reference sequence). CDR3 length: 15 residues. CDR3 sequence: CASSSGGWGNQPQHF. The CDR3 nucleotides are TGTGCCAGCAGCTCCGGAGGGTGGGGCAATCAGCCCCAGCATTTT.

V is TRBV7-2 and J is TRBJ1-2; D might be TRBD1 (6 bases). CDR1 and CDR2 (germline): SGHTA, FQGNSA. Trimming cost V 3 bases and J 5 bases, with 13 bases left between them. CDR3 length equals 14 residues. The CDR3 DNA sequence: TGTGCCAGCAGCTTGGAGACAGGTTATTATGGCTACACCTTC. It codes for CASSLETGYYGYTF.

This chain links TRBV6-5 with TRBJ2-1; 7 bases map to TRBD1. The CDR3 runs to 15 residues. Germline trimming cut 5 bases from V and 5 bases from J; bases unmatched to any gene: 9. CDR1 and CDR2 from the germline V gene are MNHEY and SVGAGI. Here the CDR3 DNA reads TGTGCCAGCAGTAAGGGCCAGGGACAGAACAATGAGCAGTTCTTC. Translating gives CASSKGQGQNNEQFF.

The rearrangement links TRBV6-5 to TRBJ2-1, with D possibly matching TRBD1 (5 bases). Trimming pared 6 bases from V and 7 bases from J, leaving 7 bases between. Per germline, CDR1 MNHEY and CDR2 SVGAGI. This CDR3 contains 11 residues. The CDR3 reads CASRAGNEQFF. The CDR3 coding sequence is TGTGCCAGCAGAGCAGGGAATGAGCAGTTCTTC.

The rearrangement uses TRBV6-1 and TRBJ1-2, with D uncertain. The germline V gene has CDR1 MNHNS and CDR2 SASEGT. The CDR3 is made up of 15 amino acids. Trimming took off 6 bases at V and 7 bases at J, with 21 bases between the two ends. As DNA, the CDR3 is TGTGCCAGCAGCGAGGCGGCTGGGCACGGGATTGGCTACACCTTC. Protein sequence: CASSEAAGHGIGYTF.

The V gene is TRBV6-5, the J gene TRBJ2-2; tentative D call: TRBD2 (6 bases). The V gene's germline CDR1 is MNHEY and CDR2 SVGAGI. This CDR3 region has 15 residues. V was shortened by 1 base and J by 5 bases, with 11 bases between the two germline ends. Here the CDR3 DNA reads TGTGCCAGCAGTTACTTCGGACTAAAGACCGGGGAGCTGTTTTTT. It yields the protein CASSYFGLKTGELFF.

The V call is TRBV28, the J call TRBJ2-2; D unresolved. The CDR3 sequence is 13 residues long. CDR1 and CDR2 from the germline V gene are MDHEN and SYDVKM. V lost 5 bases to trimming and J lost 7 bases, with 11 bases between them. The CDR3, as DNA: TGTGCCAGCAGTCCGCCGTGGGGCGGGGAGCTGTTTTTT. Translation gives CASSPPWGGELFF.

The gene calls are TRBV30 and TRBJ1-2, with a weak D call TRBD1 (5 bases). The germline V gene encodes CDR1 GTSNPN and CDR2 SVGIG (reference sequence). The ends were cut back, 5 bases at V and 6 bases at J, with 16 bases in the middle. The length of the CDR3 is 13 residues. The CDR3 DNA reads TGTGCCTGGGAGGTGGCAGGGAAAAATGGCTACACCTTC. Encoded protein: CAWEVAGKNGYTF.

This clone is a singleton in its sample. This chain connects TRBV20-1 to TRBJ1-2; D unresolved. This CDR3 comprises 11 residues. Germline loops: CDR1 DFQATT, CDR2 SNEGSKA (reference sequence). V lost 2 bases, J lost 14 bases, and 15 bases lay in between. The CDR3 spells CSARYPGMRTF. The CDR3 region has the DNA TGCAGTGCTAGATATCCGGGGATGCGTACCTTC.

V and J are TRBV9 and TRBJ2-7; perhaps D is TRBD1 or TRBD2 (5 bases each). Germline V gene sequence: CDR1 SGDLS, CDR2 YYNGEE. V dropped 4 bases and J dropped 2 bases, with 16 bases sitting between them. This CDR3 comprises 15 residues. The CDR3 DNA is TGTGCCAGCAGCCCCCGGGGCAGGGAGACCTACGAGCAGTACTTC. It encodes CASSPRGRETYEQYF.

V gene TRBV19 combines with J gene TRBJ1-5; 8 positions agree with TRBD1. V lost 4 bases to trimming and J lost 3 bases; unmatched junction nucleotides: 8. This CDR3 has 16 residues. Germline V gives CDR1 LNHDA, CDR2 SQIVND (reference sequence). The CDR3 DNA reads TGTGCCAGTAGTACCGGGACAGGCCTACTCAATCAGCCCCAGCATTTT. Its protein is CASSTGTGLLNQPQHF.

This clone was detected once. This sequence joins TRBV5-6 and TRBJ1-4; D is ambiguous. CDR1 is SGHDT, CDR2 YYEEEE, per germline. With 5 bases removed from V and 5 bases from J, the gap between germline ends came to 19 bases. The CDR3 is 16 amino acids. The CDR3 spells CASRRRTERINEKLFF. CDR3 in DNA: TGTGCCAGCAGACGAAGGACGGAGAGAATCAATGAAAAACTGTTTTTT.

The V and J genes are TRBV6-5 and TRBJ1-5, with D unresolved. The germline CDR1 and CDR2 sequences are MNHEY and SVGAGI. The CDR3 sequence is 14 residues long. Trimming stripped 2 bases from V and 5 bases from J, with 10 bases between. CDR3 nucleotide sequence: TGTGCCAGCAGTTACGGCACGTACGATCAGCCCCAGCATTTT. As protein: CASSYGTYDQPQHF.

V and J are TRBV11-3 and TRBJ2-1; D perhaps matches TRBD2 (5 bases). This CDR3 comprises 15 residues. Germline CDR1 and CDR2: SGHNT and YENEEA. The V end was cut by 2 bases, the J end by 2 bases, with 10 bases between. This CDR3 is CASSLTRRAYNEQFF. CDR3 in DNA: TGTGCCAGCAGCTTAACCCGGCGGGCCTACAATGAGCAGTTCTTC.

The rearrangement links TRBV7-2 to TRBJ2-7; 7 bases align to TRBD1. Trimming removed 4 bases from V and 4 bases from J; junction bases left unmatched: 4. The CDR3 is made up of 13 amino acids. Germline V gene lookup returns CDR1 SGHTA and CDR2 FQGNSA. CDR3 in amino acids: CASSSNRGYEQYF. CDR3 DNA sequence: TGTGCCAGCAGCTCTAACAGGGGATACGAGCAGTACTTC.

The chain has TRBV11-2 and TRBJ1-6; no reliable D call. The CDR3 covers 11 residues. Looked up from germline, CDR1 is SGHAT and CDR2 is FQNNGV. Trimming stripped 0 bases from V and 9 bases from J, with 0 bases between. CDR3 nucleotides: TGTGCCAGCAGCTTAGATTCACCCCTCCACTTT. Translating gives CASSLDSPLHF.

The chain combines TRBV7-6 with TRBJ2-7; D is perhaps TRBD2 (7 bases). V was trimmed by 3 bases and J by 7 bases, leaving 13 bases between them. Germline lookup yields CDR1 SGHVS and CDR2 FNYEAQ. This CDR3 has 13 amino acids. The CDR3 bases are TGTGCCAGCAGCTTTAGGGGGGAGGGAGAGCAGTACTTC. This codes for CASSFRGEGEQYF.

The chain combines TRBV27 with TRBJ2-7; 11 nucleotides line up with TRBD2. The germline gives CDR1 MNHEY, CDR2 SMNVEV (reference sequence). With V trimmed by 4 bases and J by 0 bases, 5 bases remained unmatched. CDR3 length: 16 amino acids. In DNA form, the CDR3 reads TGTGCCAGCAGTTCTCTAGCGGGGGGTACCTCCTACGAGCAGTACTTC. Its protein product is CASSSLAGGTSYEQYF.